The 29 T cell receptor beta chains listed next were all sequenced from one sample in a study of radiation and T cells in renal cell carcinoma. Indicated time point: blood 4 weeks post-SBRT, at nephrectomy. Noted treatment: 15 Gy SBRT to primary tumor, nephrectomy 4 weeks later. The method was immunoSEQ multiplex PCR; TCRdb's version includes in-frame clones alone and lacks a portion of them. Of approximately 70,000 clones in the sample, approximately 80% were seen once. The source was blood, collected from a patient whose treatment included radiotherapy and nephrectomy. Receptors originate from a man in his fifties or sixties with renal cell carcinoma.

This clone was observed a single time. The chain carries TRBV25-1 and TRBJ2-5, with 9 bases that match TRBD2. Germline V gives CDR1 MGHDK, CDR2 SYGVNS. V was clipped by 0 bases and J by 3 bases; unmatched bases: 5. This CDR3 spans 16 amino acids. The CDR3 sequence: CASSEYHASGEETQYF. In DNA, the CDR3 is TGTGCCAGCAGTGAATACCATGCTAGCGGGGAAGAGACCCAGTACTTC. Full variable domain (outside the CDR3, taken from reference TRBV25-1 and TRBJ2-5): EADIYQTPRYLVIGTGKKITLECSQTMGHDKMYWYQQDPGMELHLIHYSYGVNSTEKGDLSSESTVSRIRTEHFPLTLESARPSHTSQYLCASSEYHASGEETQYFGPGTRLLVL.

This chain joins TRBV7-2 and TRBJ2-2; 16 positions agree with TRBD2. Trimming took 5 bases from V and 7 from J; bases not matched to a gene: 10. The CDR3 is 18 amino acids. Germline V gives CDR1 SGHTA, CDR2 FQGNSA. The CDR3 region has the DNA TGTGCCAGCAGCAAGGGACTAGCGGGGGGGCACCCGGGCGGGGAGCTGTTTTTT. It encodes CASSKGLAGGHPGGELFF.

This chain joins TRBV15 and TRBJ2-7; D is perhaps TRBD2 (6 bases). The V end lost 1 base, the J end lost 5 bases, and 6 bases lay between the germline ends. The CDR3 runs 12 residues. Germline CDR1 LNHNV, CDR2 YYDKDF (reference sequence). As DNA, the CDR3 is TGTGCCACCAGCAGAGGGGGGGACGAGCAGTACGTC. This codes for CATSRGGDEQYV.

This chain uses TRBV6-1 with TRBJ2-4, with TRBD2 identical over 16 bases. V shed 3 bases and J 0 bases; nucleotides not matched to a gene: 2. The CDR3 length is 18 residues. The germline CDR1 and CDR2 sequences are MNHNS and SASEGT. This chain's CDR3 is CASSEGLAGGVAKNIQYF. CDR3 bases: TGTGCCAGCAGTGAGGGACTAGCGGGAGGGGTAGCCAAAAACATTCAGTACTTC.

This clone showed up just a few times. This rearrangement joins TRBV5-6 to TRBJ2-3, with 9 bases matching TRBD1. CDR3 length: 18 amino acids. CDR1 is SGHDT and CDR2 is YYEEEE in the germline V gene. The trim removed 0 bases at V and 2 bases at J, leaving 10 bases unmatched. This CDR3 is CASSLVGQGMGNTDTQYF. CDR3 in DNA: TGTGCCAGCAGCTTGGTCGGACAGGGGATGGGAAACACAGATACGCAGTATTTT.

This chain links TRBV4-3 with TRBJ1-4; D ambiguous. CDR1 and CDR2 from the germline V gene are LGHNA and YSLEER. This CDR3 region has 15 residues. The V end lost 0 bases, the J end lost 11 bases, and 16 bases lay between the germline ends. CDR3 amino acids: CASSQDFSRADKLFF. As DNA, the CDR3 is TGCGCCAGCAGCCAAGATTTTAGTAGGGCTGATAAACTGTTTTTT.

The chain links TRBV6-1 to TRBJ1-2; 7 positions agree with TRBD1. Trimming at V came to 0 bases and at J to 4 bases, leaving 2 bases not matched to a gene. The germline CDR1 and CDR2 sequences are MNHNS and SASEGT. This CDR3 comprises 14 residues. The CDR3 nucleotides are TGTGCCAGCAGTGAAGCAGGGGGCGCCTATGGCTACACCTTC. It codes for CASSEAGGAYGYTF.

V is TRBV2 and J is TRBJ1-5; tentatively, D is TRBD1 (6 bases). V gave up 6 bases and J gave up 7 bases, with 10 bases separating them. CDR1 and CDR2 from the germline V gene are SNHLY and FYNNEI. CDR3 size: 12 residues. CDR3 bases: TGTGCCAGCAGGGAACAGGGACAGCCCCAGCATTTT. Its translation: CASREQGQPQHF.

Only a few counts were recorded for this clone. This sample also contains other DNA sequences that code for the same CDR3. The V call is TRBV15, the J call TRBJ1-1; 8 bases line up with TRBD1. This CDR3 contains 14 residues. V lost 2 bases to trimming and J lost 4 bases; unmatched junction nucleotides: 3. Germline lookup yields CDR1 LNHNV and CDR2 YYDKDF (reference sequence). CDR3 sequence (DNA): TGTGCCACCAGCAGATTCACAGGGGGCACTGAAGCTTTCTTT. Its protein product is CATSRFTGGTEAFF.

The CDR3 bases are TGTGCCAGCGGCGGGGGTTCACCAGATACGCAGTATTTT. Translated: CASGGGSPDTQYF. The V gene is TRBV7-8, the J gene TRBJ2-3; 7 nucleotides match TRBD2. Germline V lookup: CDR1 SGHVS, CDR2 FQNEAQ. Trimming removed 8 bases from V and 4 bases from J; junction bases left unmatched: 6. The CDR3 contains 13 residues.

The CDR3 protein is CASSPDSGPTYEQYF. The CDR3 nucleotides read TGTGCCAGCAGCCCGGATAGCGGGCCTACCTACGAGCAGTACTTC. The chain recombines TRBV7-2 with TRBJ2-5; 7 nucleotides line up with TRBD2. With the DNA end fitting TRBJ2-7 better, the J assignment may be wrong. The CDR3 contains 15 residues. Germline V gives CDR1 SGHTA, CDR2 FQGNSA.

V and J are TRBV30 and TRBJ2-1; a possible D gene is TRBD2 (5 bases). The CDR3 is 13 residues long. The germline V gene has CDR1 GTSNPN and CDR2 SVGIG (reference sequence). V lost 3 bases to trimming and J lost 6 bases, with 12 bases between them. CDR3 DNA: TGTGCCTGGAGCTTCGGGGTTGGCAATGAGCAGTTCTTC. Protein product: CAWSFGVGNEQFF.

The gene calls are TRBV7-8 and TRBJ2-6; D is uncertain. V was cut by 5 bases and J by 1 base, with 21 bases left in between. The germline V gene encodes CDR1 SGHVS and CDR2 FQNEAQ. This CDR3 has 19 residues. The CDR3 region is CASSRFLGDGGSGANVLTF. CDR3 coding DNA: TGTGCCAGCAGCCGATTCCTTGGCGACGGCGGATCTGGGGCCAACGTCCTGACTTTC. Combining the CDR3 with reference TRBV7-8 and TRBJ2-6 gives the whole variable domain GAGVSQSPRYKVAKRGQDVALRCDPISGHVSLFWYQQALGQGPEFLTYFQNEAQLDKSGLPSDRFFAERPEGSVSTLKIQRTQQEDSAVYLCASSRFLGDGGSGANVLTFGAGSRLTVL.

The chain has TRBV5-1 and TRBJ2-5; TRBD1 matches at 12 bases. This CDR3 comprises 15 residues. Trimming took 0 bases from V and 4 from J; bases not matched to a gene: 1. The V gene's germline CDR1 is SGHRS and CDR2 YFSETQ. CDR3 amino acids: CASSLEGQGAETQYF. The CDR3 nucleotides are TGCGCCAGCAGCTTGGAGGGACAGGGGGCAGAGACCCAGTACTTC.

CDR3 region: CAISEITNEKLFF. DNA of the CDR3: TGTGCCATCAGTGAGATAACTAATGAAAAACTGTTTTTT. The chain uses TRBV10-3 and TRBJ1-4; D is unclear. The CDR3 has 13 residues. Germline CDR1 ENHRY, CDR2 SYGVKD. Trimming removed 2 bases at V and 1 base at J, with 2 bases between.

The rearrangement links TRBV4-3 to TRBJ1-1; tentatively, D is TRBD1 (5 bases). V was clipped by 1 base and J by 5 bases, with 17 bases between them. The CDR3 contains 16 residues. CDR1 and CDR2 (germline): LGHNA, YSLEER. The CDR3 sequence is CASSQGGRDYGTEAFF. The CDR3, as DNA: TGCGCCAGCAGCCAAGGGGGCAGGGATTATGGAACTGAAGCTTTCTTT.

This clone was counted a few times. The rearrangement uses TRBV7-9 and TRBJ1-1; D unclear. V was cut by 2 bases and J by 7 bases, with 11 bases left in between. CDR1 and CDR2 (germline): SEHNR, FQNEAQ (reference sequence). The CDR3 length is 13 residues. Here the CDR3 DNA reads TGTGCCAGCAGCTTATTAGTTGACGGTGAAGCTTTCTTT. It codes for CASSLLVDGEAFF.

The chain employs TRBV6-1 and TRBJ1-5, with 11 bases fitting TRBD1. V was clipped by 2 bases and J by 6 bases; unmatched bases: 3. CDR1 and CDR2 (germline): MNHNS, SASEGT. The CDR3 length is 15 residues. The DNA for the CDR3 is TGTGCCAGCAGTGAATGGACAGGGGGCGGTCAGCCCCAGCATTTT. Its protein product is CASSEWTGGGQPQHF.

This clone has only one observation. The chain's CDR3 is CAWRRWATGNEQYF. DNA of the CDR3: TGTGCCTGGAGACGGTGGGCCACAGGGAACGAGCAGTACTTC. J is TRBJ2-7 and V is TRBV30, with a weak D call TRBD1 (6 bases). The CDR3 covers 14 residues. V was clipped by 3 bases and J by 5 bases, with 17 bases between them. From germline, CDR1 is GTSNPN and CDR2 SVGIG (reference sequence).

CDR3 sequence (DNA): TGTGCCTGGAGCGTCCAGGGGTCGGGGAACACTGAAGCTTTCTTT. It codes for CAWSVQGSGNTEAFF. This chain joins TRBV30 and TRBJ1-1; maybe TRBD1 (6 bases). The germline V gene has CDR1 GTSNPN and CDR2 SVGIG (reference sequence). Trimming left V 3 bases short and J 1 base short, with 15 bases between. The length of the CDR3 is 15 residues. The whole variable domain, filled in from reference TRBV30 and TRBJ1-1, reads SQTIHQWPATLVQPVGSPLSLECTVEGTSNPNLYWYRQAAGRGLQLLFYSVGIGQISSEVPQNLSASRPQDRQFILSSKKLLLSDSGFYLCAWSVQGSGNTEAFFGQGTRLTVV.

The chain has TRBV2 and TRBJ2-6, with TRBD1 identical over 8 bases. This CDR3 contains 16 residues. J gave up 1 base and V 6 bases, and 5 bases lay outside the gene matches. Germline V gene sequence: CDR1 SNHLY, CDR2 FYNNEI. The CDR3 DNA is TGTGCCAGCAGGACAGGGGCAGGGTCTGGGGCCAACGTCCTGACTTTC. It codes for CASRTGAGSGANVLTF.

This clone showed up just a few times. V is TRBV5-4 and J is TRBJ2-7; D gene ambiguous. Germline V gene data show CDR1 as SGHNT and CDR2 as YYREEE (reference sequence). Trimming pared 7 bases from V and 5 bases from J, leaving 19 bases between. The CDR3 totals 14 residues. The CDR3 loop reads CASSLDVGVHEQYV. The DNA for the CDR3 is TGTGCCAGCTCTCTAGATGTTGGGGTCCACGAGCAGTACGTC.

The chain carries TRBV6-1 and TRBJ2-1; TRBD2 matches at 11 bases. V shed 4 bases, J shed 9 bases, and the junction held 8 bases outside the gene matches. Looked up from germline, CDR1 is MNHNS and CDR2 is SASEGT. This CDR3 comprises 15 residues. The CDR3 region is CASSVGIAGGPEQFF. The CDR3 DNA sequence: TGTGCCAGCAGTGTAGGGATAGCGGGGGGGCCTGAGCAGTTCTTC.

This clone appeared a few times. The genes are TRBV7-9 and TRBJ1-2; D might be TRBD1 (5 bases). V lost 3 bases to trimming and J lost 0 bases, with 17 bases between them. CDR1 is SEHNR, CDR2 FQNEAQ, per germline (reference sequence). This CDR3 region has 17 residues. The CDR3, as DNA: TGTGCCAGCAGCTTTCAGGGCGACTTACGGGCTAACTATGGCTACACCTTC. Protein: CASSFQGDLRANYGYTF.

The chain carries TRBV19 and TRBJ1-1; no reliable D call. Germline V gene lookup returns CDR1 LNHDA and CDR2 SQIVND (reference sequence). This CDR3 is 12 amino acids long. V gave up 4 bases and J gave up 1 base, with 4 bases separating them. The CDR3 nucleotides read TGTGCCAGTAGTACCCCGAACACTGAAGCTTTCTTT. This sequence encodes CASSTPNTEAFF.

This clone was counted a single time. The gene calls are TRBV2 and TRBJ2-2, with 13 bases aligning to TRBD2. The CDR3 runs to 16 residues. J lost 5 bases, V lost 6 bases, and 6 bases had no gene match. Germline assignment: CDR1 SNHLY and CDR2 FYNNEI. DNA for the CDR3: TGTGCCAGCAGCGACACTAGCGGGAGGGTTACCGGGGAGCTGTTTTTT. Residues: CASSDTSGRVTGELFF.

The chain recombines TRBV10-2 with TRBJ2-1; D is perhaps TRBD2 (6 bases). V lost 6 bases and J 10 bases, leaving 16 bases between the germline ends. Germline CDR1 reads WSHSY; CDR2 reads SAAADI. The CDR3 is 13 residues long. As DNA, the CDR3 is TGCGCCAGCAGGCCTGCCGGGGGAGAGGAGCAGTTCTTC. Protein product: CASRPAGGEEQFF.

V gene TRBV28 combines with J gene TRBJ2-7; 9 nucleotides align to TRBD1. From germline, CDR1 is MDHEN and CDR2 SYDVKM. Losses at the gene ends were 5 bases for V and 0 bases for J; bases not matched to a gene: 8. The length of the CDR3 is 16 residues. In nucleotides, the CDR3 is TGTGCCAGCAGTCCTATCCGGGACAGGGTCTCCTACGAGCAGTACTTC. Protein: CASSPIRDRVSYEQYF.

Comments on this clone: One end of the junction does not line up with germline, which may come from a read error. This chain joins TRBV7-8 and TRBJ1-2, with D possibly TRBD1 on 5 matching bases. The CDR3 runs to 12 residues. Germline lookup yields CDR1 SGHVS and CDR2 FQNEAQ. CDR3 DNA sequence: TGTGCCAGCAGCCTTGGCACAGGCCCTCTTCTCTTC. Translated, it gives CASSLGTGPLLF.